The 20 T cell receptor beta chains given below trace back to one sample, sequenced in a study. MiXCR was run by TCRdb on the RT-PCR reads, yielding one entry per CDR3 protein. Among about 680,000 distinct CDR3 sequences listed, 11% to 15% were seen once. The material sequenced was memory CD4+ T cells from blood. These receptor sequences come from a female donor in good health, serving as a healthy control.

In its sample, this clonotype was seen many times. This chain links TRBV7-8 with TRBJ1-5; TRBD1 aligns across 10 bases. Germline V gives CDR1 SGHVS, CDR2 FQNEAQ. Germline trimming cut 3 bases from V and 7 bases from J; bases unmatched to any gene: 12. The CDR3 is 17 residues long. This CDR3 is CASSFDRGLVVRQPQHF. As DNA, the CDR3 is TGTGCCAGCAGCTTCGACAGGGGGCTGGTGGTTAGGCAGCCCCAGCATTTT. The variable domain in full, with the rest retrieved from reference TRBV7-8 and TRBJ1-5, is GAGVSQSPRYKVAKRGQDVALRCDPISGHVSLFWYQQALGQGPEFLTYFQNEAQLDKSGLPSDRFFAERPEGSVSTLKIQRTQQEDSAVYLCASSFDRGLVVRQPQHFGDGTRLSIL.

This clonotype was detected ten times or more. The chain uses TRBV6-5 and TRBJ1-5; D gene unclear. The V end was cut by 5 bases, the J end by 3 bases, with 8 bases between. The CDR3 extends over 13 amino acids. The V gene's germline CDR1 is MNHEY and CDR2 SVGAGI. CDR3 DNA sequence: TGTGCCAGCAGTAGGGCCCCCAATCAGCCCCAGCATTTT. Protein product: CASSRAPNQPQHF.

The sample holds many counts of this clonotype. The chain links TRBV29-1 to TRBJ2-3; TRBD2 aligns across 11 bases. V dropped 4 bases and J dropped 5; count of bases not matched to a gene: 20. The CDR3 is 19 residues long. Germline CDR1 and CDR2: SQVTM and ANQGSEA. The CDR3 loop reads CSVALEGIGLAGTLDTQYF. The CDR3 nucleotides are TGCAGCGTTGCCCTAGAGGGGATAGGACTAGCGGGTACCTTAGATACGCAGTATTTT.

CDR3 residues: CASSFPKIAGGVDTQYF. CDR3 in DNA: TGTGCCAGCAGTTTCCCCAAAATAGCGGGAGGGGTAGATACGCAGTATTTT. V and J are TRBV12-3 or TRBV12-4 and TRBJ2-3; TRBD2 matches 11 bases. V trimming: 3 bases; J trimming: 5 bases; junction bases outside the gene matches: 10. This CDR3 spans 17 amino acids.

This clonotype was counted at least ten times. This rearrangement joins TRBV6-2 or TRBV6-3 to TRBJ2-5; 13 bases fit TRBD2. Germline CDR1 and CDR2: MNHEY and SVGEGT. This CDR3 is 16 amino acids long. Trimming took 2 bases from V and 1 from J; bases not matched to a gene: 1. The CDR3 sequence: CASSYGLAGAQETQYF. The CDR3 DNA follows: TGTGCCAGCAGTTACGGACTAGCGGGGGCCCAAGAGACCCAGTACTTC.

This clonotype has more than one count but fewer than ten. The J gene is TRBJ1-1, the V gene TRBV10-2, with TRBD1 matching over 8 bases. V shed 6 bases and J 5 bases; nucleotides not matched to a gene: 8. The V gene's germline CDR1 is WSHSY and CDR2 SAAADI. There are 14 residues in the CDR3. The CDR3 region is CASSTTGAETEAFF. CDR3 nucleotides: TGCGCCAGCAGCACGACAGGGGCTGAGACTGAAGCTTTCTTT.

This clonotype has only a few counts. The CDR3 DNA reads TGTGCCAGCAGCCAAGACCCCCCGGGACTAGCGGGAGCCAATGAGCAGTTCTTC. Translated, it gives CASSQDPPGLAGANEQFF. The J gene is TRBJ2-1, the V gene TRBV4-2, with TRBD2 matching 14 bases. Germline V gene data show CDR1 as LGHNA and CDR2 as YNFKEQ. Trimming cost V 0 bases and J 6 bases; bases outside gene matches: 7. CDR3 size: 18 residues.

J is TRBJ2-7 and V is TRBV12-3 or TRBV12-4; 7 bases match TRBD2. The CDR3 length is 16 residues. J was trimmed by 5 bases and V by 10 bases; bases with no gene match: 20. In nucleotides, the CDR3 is TGTGCCACATTGCGGGGGTTTGTAGGGTCGTTGGACGAGCAGTACTTC. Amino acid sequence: CATLRGFVGSLDEQYF.

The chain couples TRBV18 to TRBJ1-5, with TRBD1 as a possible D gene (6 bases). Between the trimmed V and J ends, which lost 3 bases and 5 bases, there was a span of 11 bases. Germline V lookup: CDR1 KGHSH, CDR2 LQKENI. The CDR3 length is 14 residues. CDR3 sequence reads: CASSPDRTHQPQHF. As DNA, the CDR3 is TGTGCCAGCTCACCCGACAGGACCCATCAGCCCCAGCATTTT.

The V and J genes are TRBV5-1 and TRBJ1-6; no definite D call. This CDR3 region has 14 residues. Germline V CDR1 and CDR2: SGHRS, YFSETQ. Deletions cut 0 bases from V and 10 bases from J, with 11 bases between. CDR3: CASSLGGDGSPLHF. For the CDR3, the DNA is TGCGCCAGCAGCTTGGGGGGTGATGGGTCACCCCTCCACTTT.

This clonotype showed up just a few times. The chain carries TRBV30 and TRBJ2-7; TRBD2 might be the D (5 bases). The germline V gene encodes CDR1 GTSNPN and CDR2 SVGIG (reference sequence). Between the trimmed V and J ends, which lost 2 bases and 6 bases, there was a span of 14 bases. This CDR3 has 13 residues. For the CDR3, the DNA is TGTGCCTGGAGTCGCCACCCCGGAGGCGAGCAGTACTTC. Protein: CAWSRHPGGEQYF. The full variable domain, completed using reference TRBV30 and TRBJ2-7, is SQTIHQWPATLVQPVGSPLSLECTVEGTSNPNLYWYRQAAGRGLQLLFYSVGIGQISSEVPQNLSASRPQDRQFILSSKKLLLSDSGFYLCAWSRHPGGEQYFGPGTRLTVT.

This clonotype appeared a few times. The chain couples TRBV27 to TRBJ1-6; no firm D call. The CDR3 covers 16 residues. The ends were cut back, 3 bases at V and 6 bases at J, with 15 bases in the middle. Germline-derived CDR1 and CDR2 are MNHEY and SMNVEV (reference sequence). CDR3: CASSFVKGDTNSPLHF. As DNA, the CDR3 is TGTGCCAGCAGTTTTGTAAAGGGTGACACTAATTCACCCCTCCACTTT.

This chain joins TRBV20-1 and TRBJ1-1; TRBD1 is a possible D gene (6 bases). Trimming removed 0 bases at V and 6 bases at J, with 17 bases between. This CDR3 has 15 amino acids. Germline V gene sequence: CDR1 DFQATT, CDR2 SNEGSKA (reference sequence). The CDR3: CSARDQERGGAEAFF. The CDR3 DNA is TGCAGTGCTAGAGATCAAGAAAGAGGGGGGGCTGAAGCTTTCTTT.

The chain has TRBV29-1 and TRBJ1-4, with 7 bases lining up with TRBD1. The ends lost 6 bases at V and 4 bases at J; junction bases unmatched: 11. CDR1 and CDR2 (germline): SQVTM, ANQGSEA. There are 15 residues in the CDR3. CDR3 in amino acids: CSVPDRPGVNEKLFF. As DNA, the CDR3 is TGCAGCGTCCCGGACAGGCCCGGTGTTAATGAAAAACTGTTTTTT.

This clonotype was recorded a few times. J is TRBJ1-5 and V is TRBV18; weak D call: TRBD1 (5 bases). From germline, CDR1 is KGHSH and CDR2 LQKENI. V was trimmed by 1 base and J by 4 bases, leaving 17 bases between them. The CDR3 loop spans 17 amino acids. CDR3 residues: CASSPRDGSFSNQPQHF. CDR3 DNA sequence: TGTGCCAGCTCACCACGGGACGGTAGTTTCTCGAATCAGCCCCAGCATTTT.

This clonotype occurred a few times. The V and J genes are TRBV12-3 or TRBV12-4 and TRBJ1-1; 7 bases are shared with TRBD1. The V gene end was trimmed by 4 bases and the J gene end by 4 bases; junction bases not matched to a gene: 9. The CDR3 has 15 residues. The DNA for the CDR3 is TGTGCCAGCAGTTACTCCATCTCAGGGGGCACTGAAGCTTTCTTT. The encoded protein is CASSYSISGGTEAFF.

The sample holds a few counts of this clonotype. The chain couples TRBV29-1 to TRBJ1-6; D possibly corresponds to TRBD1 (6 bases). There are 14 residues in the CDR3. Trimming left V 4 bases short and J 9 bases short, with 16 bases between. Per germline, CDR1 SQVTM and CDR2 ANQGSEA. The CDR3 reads CSVVVGGPGSPLHF. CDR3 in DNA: TGCAGCGTTGTGGTTGGGGGGCCGGGTTCACCCCTCCACTTT. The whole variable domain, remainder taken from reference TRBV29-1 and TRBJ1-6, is SAVISQKPSRDICQRGTSLTIQCQVDSQVTMMFWYRQQPGQSLTLIATANQGSEATYESGFVIDKFPISRPNLTFSTLTVSNMSPEDSSIYLCSVVVGGPGSPLHFGNGTRLTVT.

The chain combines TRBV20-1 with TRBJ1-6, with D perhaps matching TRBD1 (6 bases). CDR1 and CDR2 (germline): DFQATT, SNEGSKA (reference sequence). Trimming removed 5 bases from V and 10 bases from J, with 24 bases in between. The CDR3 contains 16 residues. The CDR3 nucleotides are TGCAGTGCTCCCAAAGGGGGGGCAGGGGTTGACTCACCCCTCCACTTT. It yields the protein CSAPKGGAGVDSPLHF.

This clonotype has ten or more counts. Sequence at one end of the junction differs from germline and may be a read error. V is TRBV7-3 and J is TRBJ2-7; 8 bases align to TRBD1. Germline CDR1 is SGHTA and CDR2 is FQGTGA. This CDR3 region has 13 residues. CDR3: CASSIQETGALSF. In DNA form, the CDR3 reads TGTGCCAGCAGCATACAGGAGACAGGGGCACTTTCATTC.

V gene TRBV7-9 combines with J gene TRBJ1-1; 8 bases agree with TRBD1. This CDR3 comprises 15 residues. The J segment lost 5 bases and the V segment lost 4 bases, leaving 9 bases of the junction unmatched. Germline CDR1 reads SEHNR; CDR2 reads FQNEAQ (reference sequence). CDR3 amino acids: CASSSPGQGRTEAFF. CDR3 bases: TGTGCCAGCAGCTCTCCCGGACAGGGTAGGACTGAAGCTTTCTTT.